The following is a T cell receptor beta chain sequence with its context. No cognate antigen has been identified for it. No quality values exist for individual bases; no much larger clone is one base distant. The entire amount of isolated RNA was reverse transcribed using the High Capacity cDNA Reverse Transcription Kit, so the sequenced TCRB transcripts were expressed ones. Deep immunoSEQ sequencing was applied to naive, central memory and regulatory T cell samples, giving an average of about 3.57 million total reads per sample. After sorted cells were lysed in RLT buffer, RNA was extracted with DNase-treated RNeasy Micro or Mini kits, with the choice depending on cell number. To prevent cross-contamination, every cell subset was processed on its own, while patient and healthy donor samples were processed together. The immunoSEQ multiplex PCR was used to amplify TCRB sequences from cDNA, yielding 87-bp fragments that span the CDR3 region. Amplicons were sequenced on the Illumina HiSeq platform. The study's own analysis went as follows. Synthetic template baselines were used to correct PCR bias computationally, reads within Hamming distance 2 were collapsed, and singletons that could not be merged were discarded. Reads were aligned to IMGT to assign V, D and J genes, CDR3 length, and insertions or deletions at six rearrangement sites. Within each subset, clonotype counts were normalized to sorted cell number, after which true diversity and Gini coefficients were computed with the tcR R package. The overlap coefficient, calculated on TCRB nucleotide sequences, was used to measure repertoire sharing. Out-of-frame TCRB sequences from naive cells were analyzed as a proxy for the pre-selection repertoire. The table comes from immuneACCESS by way of TCRdb, which keeps in-frame sequences with V and J called. Part of the clones is missing from these tables; in studies checked, under half for an unresolved V gene and the rest for unknown reasons. For V, J and clone size, that table is used; D and trimming come from the DNA. Present in this sample are about 620,000 clones, around a sixth of which were seen just once. The ten largest clones represent 0.093% of the sample.

These data come from a study of beta chain features in type 1 diabetes (dated by TCRdb to 2016 to 2018). Regarding the complete study: Mean age, gender distribution, total cell number and subset yield did not differ between patients and healthy donors. In the study, TCRB repertoires of sorted circulating CD4+ T cell subsets from recently diagnosed type 1 diabetes patients were compared with those of matched healthy donors. Regulatory and stem cell-like memory subsets were isolated from only 8 patients and 8 healthy donors, whereas naive and central memory subsets came from all 30 or so donors. A total of roughly 98,000,000 sorted cells were examined across all samples, and RNA yield correlated strongly with the number of cells per subset.

Paper-wide results and their limitations: A moderate but significant shortening of TCRB CDR3 length was observed in type 1 diabetes patients in all four CD4+ subsets. Because the HLA sub-analyses included only small numbers of individuals, any influence of HLA type on TCRB rearrangement was left unresolved. PCR might favor shorter templates, but patient and control samples were amplified and corrected together, so any skew would affect both groups equally. Naive, central memory and regulatory TCRB repertoires appeared to be more alike among patients than among healthy donors. At VDJ recombination sites, type 1 diabetes patients had fewer insertions and more deleted nucleotides, which implies abnormalities in thymic rearrangement. Because cDNA was sequenced instead of genomic DNA, highly expressing activated cells could be over-represented, though the groups showed no difference in activation or CD3 levels.

Per the germline V gene (reference sequence), SEHNR is the CDR1 and FQNEAQ is the CDR2. V lost 1 base and J lost 0 bases; the stretch between them is 3 bases long. The CDR3 holds 13 amino acids from the cysteine to the phenylalanine. The kept DNA is CDR3 alone, 39 bases in frame from the first base. Each donor gave one peripheral blood draw, approximately 100 mL on average, collected into heparinised tubes. A BD FACSAria II and a panel including CD45RO, CCR7, CD25, CD127, CD95 and CD27 were used to sort naive, central memory, regulatory and stem cell-like memory CD4+ T cells. All sorted populations exceeded 95% purity. PBMCs were separated immediately by Lymphoprep density gradient centrifugation and were stained directly, without being cultured. To minimize batch effects, samples were stained and sorted in pairs, one healthy donor with one patient per experiment.

The sequenced material came from naive CD4+ T cells from blood. The sample's cell subset or site label is to be understood as: true naive CD4+ T cells. This chain joins TRBV7-9 to TRBJ1-2; the D gene identity is not certain. The TCR originated in a man aged 18 to 29 in good health. Here the CDR3 is given as CASSLDPNYGYTF. DNA sequence: TGTGCCAGCAGCTTAGACCCTAACTATGGCTACACCTTC.